This T cell receptor beta chain came from a study of naive and memory T cell subsets. The V segment lost 4 bases and the J segment 7 bases; nucleotides outside the gene matches: 5. Germline CDR1 is ENHRY and CDR2 is SYGVKD. The CDR3 totals 15 residues. This clonotype has just a few counts. Four subsets defined by CD45RA and CD27 were sorted after CD3, CD4, CD8 and live/dead staining. The beta constant-region primer was an equimolar mix of two oligonucleotides covering TRBC1 and TRBC2. The cDNA 3' end received a ligated single-stranded oligonucleotide carrying the SP2 primer and a 12-nucleotide UMI. TCRdb recomputed calls from the UMI-ligation and nested PCR reads with MiXCR, one row per CDR3 protein. The table includes about 80,000 distinct CDR3 sequences, 10% to 15% detected once.

This receptor was obtained from a human donor in good health. The genes are TRBV10-3 and TRBJ2-1; 12 positions agree with TRBD2. The material sequenced was central memory CD4+ T cells from blood. CDR3 coding DNA: TGTGCCATCAGTGCGCTAGCGGGAGGGAGGAATGAGCAGTTCTTC. It yields the protein CAISALAGGRNEQFF.